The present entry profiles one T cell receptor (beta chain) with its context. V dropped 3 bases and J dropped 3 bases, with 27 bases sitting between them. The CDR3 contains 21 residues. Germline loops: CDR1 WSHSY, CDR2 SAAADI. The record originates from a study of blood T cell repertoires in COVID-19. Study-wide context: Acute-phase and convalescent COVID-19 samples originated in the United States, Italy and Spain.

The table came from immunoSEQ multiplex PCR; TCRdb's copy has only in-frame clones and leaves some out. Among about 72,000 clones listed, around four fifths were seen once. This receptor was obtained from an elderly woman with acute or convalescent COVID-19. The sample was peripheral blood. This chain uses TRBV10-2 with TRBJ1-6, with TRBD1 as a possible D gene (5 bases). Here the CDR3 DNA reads TGCGCCAGCAGTGACCTCGACAGCCTTCCCCCCTCTGTCAACTATAATTCACCCCTCCACTTT. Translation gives CASSDLDSLPPSVNYNSPLHF.